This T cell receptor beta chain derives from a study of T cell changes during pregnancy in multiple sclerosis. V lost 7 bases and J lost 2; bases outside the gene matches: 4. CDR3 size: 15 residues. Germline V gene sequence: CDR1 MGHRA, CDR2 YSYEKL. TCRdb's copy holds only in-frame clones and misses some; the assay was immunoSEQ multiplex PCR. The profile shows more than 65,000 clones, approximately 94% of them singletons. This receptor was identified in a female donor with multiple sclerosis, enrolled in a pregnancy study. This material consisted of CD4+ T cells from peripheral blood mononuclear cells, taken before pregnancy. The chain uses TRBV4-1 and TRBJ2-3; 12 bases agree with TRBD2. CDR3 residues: CASKASGGVTDTQYF. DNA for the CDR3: TGCGCCAGCAAGGCTAGCGGGGGGGTCACAGATACGCAGTATTTT.